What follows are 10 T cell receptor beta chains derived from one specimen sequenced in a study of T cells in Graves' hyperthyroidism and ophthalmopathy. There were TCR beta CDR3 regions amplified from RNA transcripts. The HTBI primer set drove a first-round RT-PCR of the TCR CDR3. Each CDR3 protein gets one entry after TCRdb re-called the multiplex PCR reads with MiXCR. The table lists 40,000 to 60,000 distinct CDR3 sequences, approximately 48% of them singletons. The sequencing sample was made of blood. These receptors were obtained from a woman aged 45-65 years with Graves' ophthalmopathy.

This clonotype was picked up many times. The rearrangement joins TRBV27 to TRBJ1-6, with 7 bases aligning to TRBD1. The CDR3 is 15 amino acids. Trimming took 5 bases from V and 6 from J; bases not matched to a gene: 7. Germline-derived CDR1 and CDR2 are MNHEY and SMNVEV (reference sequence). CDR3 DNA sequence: TGTGCCAGCAGTATTCGACAGGGCACTAATTCACCCCTCCACTTT. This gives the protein CASSIRQGTNSPLHF.

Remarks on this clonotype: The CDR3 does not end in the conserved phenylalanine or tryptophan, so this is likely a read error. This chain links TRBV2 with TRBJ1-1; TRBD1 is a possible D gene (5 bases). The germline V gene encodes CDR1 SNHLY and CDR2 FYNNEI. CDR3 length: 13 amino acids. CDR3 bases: TGTGCGAGCAGGGTGGGTGTTTCTACTGAAGCTTTCTCT. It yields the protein CASRVGVSTEAFS.

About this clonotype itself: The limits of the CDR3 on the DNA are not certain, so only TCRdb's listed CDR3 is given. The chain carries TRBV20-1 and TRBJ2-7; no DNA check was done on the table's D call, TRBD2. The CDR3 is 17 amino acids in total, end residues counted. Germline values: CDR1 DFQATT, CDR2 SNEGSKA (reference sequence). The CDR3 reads CSARVPFGGGSSYERYF.

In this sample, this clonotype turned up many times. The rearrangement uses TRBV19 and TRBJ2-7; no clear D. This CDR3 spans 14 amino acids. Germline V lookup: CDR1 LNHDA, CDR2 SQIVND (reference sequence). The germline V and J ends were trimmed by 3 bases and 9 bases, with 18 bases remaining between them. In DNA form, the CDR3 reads TGTGCCAGTAGTATTCCTGGCCAAAGCGACGTGCAGTACTTC. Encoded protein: CASSIPGQSDVQYF.

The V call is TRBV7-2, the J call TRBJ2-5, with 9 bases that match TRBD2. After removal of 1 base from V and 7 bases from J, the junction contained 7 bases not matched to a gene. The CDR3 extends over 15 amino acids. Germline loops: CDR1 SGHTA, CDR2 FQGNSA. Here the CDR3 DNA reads TGTGCCAGCAGCTTAGTAGCTAGCGGGAAAGGGACCCAGTACTTC. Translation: CASSLVASGKGTQYF.

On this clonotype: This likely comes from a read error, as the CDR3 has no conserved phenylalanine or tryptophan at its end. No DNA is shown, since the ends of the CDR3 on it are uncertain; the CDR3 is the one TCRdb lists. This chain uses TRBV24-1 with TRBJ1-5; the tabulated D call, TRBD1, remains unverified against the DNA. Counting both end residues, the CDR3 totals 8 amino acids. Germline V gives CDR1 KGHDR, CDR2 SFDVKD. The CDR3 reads CATSDPGT.

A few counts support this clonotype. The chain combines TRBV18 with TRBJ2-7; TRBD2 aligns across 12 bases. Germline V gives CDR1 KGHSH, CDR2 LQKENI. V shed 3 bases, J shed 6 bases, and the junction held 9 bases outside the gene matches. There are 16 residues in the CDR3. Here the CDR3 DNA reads TGTGCCAGCTCACCCACTCTAGCGGGAGGGTCGAGCGAGCAGTACTTC. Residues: CASSPTLAGGSSEQYF.

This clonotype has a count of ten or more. CDR3 DNA sequence: TGCGCCAGCAGCCAAGGGACAGCGAACACCGGGGAGCTGTTTTTT. Its protein is CASSQGTANTGELFF. The chain recombines TRBV4-1 with TRBJ2-2; possibly TRBD1 for D (6 bases). The CDR3 loop spans 15 amino acids. Trimming removed 1 base at V and 0 bases at J, with 6 bases between. Germline CDR1 is MGHRA and CDR2 is YSYEKL.

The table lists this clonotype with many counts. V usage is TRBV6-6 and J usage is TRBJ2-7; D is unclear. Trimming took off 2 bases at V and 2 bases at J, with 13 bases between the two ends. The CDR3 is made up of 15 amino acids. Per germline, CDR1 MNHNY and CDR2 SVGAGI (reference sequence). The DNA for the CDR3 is TGTGCCAGCAGTTACCCGTGGGGAAGCGCCTACGAGCAGTACTTC. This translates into CASSYPWGSAYEQYF.

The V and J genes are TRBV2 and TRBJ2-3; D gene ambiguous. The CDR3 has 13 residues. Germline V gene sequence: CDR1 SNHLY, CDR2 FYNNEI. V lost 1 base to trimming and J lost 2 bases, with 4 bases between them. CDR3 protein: CASSEDYTDTQYF. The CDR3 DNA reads TGTGCCAGCAGTGAAGATTACACAGATACGCAGTATTTT.